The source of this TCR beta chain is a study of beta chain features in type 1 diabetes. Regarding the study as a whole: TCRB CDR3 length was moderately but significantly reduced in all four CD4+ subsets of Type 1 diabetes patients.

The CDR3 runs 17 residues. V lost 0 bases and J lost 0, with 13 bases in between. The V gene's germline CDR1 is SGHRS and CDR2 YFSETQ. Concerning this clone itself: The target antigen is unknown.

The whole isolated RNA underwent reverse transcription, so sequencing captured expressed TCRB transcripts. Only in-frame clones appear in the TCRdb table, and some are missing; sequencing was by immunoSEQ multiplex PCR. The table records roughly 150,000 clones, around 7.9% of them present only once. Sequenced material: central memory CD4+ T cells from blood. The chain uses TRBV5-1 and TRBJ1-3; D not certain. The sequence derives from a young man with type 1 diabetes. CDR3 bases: TGCGCCAGCAGCTTGGCCTTGGGCCCGAGCTCTGGAAACACCATATATTTT. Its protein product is CASSLALGPSSGNTIYF.